This is a list of T cell receptor beta chains from one sample in a study of blood T cell repertoires in COVID-19. Method: immunoSEQ multiplex PCR; TCRdb's copy keeps in-frame clones and lacks some. Here the sample spans over 200,000 clones, 80% to 90% being singletons. The sample consisted of PBMCs or T cells enriched from blood (not recorded which). The receptors here all came from a woman in her 30s who had been exposed to COVID-19. Each CDR3 is given with its conserved first and last residue. D genes are given only for firm matches. Size is omitted from some rows. Given values are once, few, many or a class for expanded clones.

clone_size j_call v_call d_call cdr3_aa cdr3_nt
once TRBJ1-6 TRBV6-6 TRBD1 CASSYSRDRYSPLHF TGTGCCAGCAGTTACTCGCGGGACAGGTATTCACCCCTCCACTTT
. TRBJ1-1 TRBV7-3 . CASSLIRQWNTEAFF TGTGCCAGCAGCTTAATCAGACAGTGGAACACTGAAGCTTTCTTT
. TRBJ2-3 TRBV13 TRBD1 CASSPGDSRTDTQYF TGTGCCAGCAGCCCAGGGGACAGCCGCACAGATACGCAGTATTTT
. TRBJ2-7 TRBV5-1 TRBD1 CASRFPGQSREQYF TGCGCCAGCAGATTTCCGGGACAGTCGAGGGAGCAGTACTTC
. TRBJ2-6 TRBV5-1 . CASSLGPEAGANVLTF TGCGCCAGCAGCCTGGGACCGGAGGCGGGGGCCAACGTCCTGACTTTC
. TRBJ2-5 TRBV21-1 . CASSKEGSGRPYQETQYF TGTGCCAGCAGCAAAGAGGGAAGCGGGCGTCCGTACCAAGAGACCCAGTACTTC
. TRBJ1-4 TRBV5-1 TRBD1 CASSSGQGMVDEKLFF TGCGCCAGCAGCTCGGGACAGGGGATGGTGGATGAAAAACTGTTTTTT
. TRBJ2-7 TRBV19 TRBD1 CASSTIMTGAYEQYF TGTGCCAGTAGTACCATTATGACAGGGGCATACGAGCAGTACTTC
once TRBJ2-1 TRBV3-1/TRBV3-2 . CASSQGGSYNEQFF TGTGCCAGCAGCCAAGGCGGGTCATACAATGAGCAGTTCTTC
. TRBJ1-6 TRBV9 TRBD1 CASTVGTGGNLPSSPLHF TGTGCCAGCACCGTGGGGACAGGGGGGAATCTGCCAAGTTCACCCCTCCACTTT
. TRBJ2-5 TRBV10-1 . CASSEFGETQYF TGCGCCAGCAGTGAGTTTGGCGAGACCCAGTACTTC
. TRBJ2-5 TRBV5-1 . CASSFPEQPSGGPETQYF TGCGCCAGCAGCTTCCCGGAGCAGCCTTCCGGGGGTCCGGAGACCCAGTACTTC
few TRBJ2-7 TRBV15 TRBD1 CATSREGTGSYEQYF TGTGCCACCAGCAGAGAGGGGACAGGGTCCTACGAGCAGTACTTC
. TRBJ1-6 TRBV30 TRBD1 CAWGQGRSPLHF TGTGCCTGGGGACAGGGAAGGTCACCCCTCCACTTT
. TRBJ2-3 TRBV10-1 . CASSDRGIDGTDTQYF TGCGCCAGCAGTGACAGGGGTATAGACGGCACAGATACGCAGTATTTT
. TRBJ1-3 TRBV9 . CASSVTPDRGGTIYF TGTGCCAGCAGCGTAACCCCAGACCGCGGTGGCACCATATATTTT
once TRBJ2-6 TRBV7-9 . CASTRDPGGTSFSGANVLTF TGTGCCAGCACCCGGGACCCGGGCGGGACTTCCTTCTCTGGGGCCAACGTCCTGACTTTC
. TRBJ2-7 TRBV10-2 TRBD2 CASSGLAGTYEQYF TGCGCCAGCAGCGGACTAGCAGGTACCTACGAGCAGTACTTC
. TRBJ1-3 TRBV11-1 . CASSFLGGFGNTIYF TGTGCCAGCAGCTTTCTCGGCGGGTTTGGAAACACCATATATTTT
. TRBJ1-1 TRBV18 . CASSPGAVNTEAFF TGTGCCAGCTCACCAGGGGCGGTGAACACTGAAGCTTTCTTT
once TRBJ2-5 TRBV5-1 . CASSLNGQSVETQYF TGCGCCAGCAGCTTGAACGGACAGTCCGTGGAGACCCAGTACTTC
. TRBJ1-3 TRBV28 . CASSPGIGFGNTIYF TGTGCCAGCAGTCCCGGGATCGGGTTTGGAAACACCATATATTTT
. TRBJ1-1 TRBV3-1/TRBV3-2 TRBD1 CASNKGQVNTEAFF TGTGCCAGCAATAAGGGACAGGTGAACACTGAAGCTTTCTTT
. TRBJ1-4 TRBV19 . CASSIGGGAGEKLFF TGTGCCAGTAGTATAGGGGGGGGCGCCGGTGAAAAACTGTTTTTT
. TRBJ2-1 TRBV9 TRBD2 CASSAGLAGRGEQFF TGTGCCAGCAGCGCTGGACTAGCCGGGAGGGGTGAGCAGTTCTTC
. TRBJ2-1 TRBV10-1 TRBD2 CASSVAGRNEQFF TGCGCCAGCAGCGTAGCGGGGCGGAATGAGCAGTTCTTC
. TRBJ1-5 TRBV4-1 . CASSQDSGVVMAQHF TGCGCCAGCAGCCAAGATAGCGGGGTCGTGATGGCCCAGCATTTT
. TRBJ2-1 TRBV5-1 TRBD2 CASSLTSGIGEQFF TGCGCCAGCAGCTTGACTAGCGGGATCGGTGAGCAGTTCTTC
. TRBJ2-3 TRBV19 . CASSMERQNTDTQYF TGTGCCAGTAGTATGGAGAGGCAAAATACAGATACGCAGTATTTT
once TRBJ1-2 TRBV7-9 . CASSLFGPFDQHGYTF TGTGCCAGCAGCTTATTTGGGCCCTTCGACCAGCATGGCTACACCTTC
. TRBJ1-2 TRBV29-1 . CSVEGKGNYGYTF TGCAGCGTTGAGGGAAAGGGGAACTATGGCTACACCTTC
. TRBJ1-2 TRBV19 . CASSTSGGGANYGYTF TGTGCCAGTAGCACAAGCGGGGGAGGTGCGAACTATGGCTACACCTTC
. TRBJ2-5 TRBV27 TRBD2 CASSPRTSGMAETQYF TGTGCCAGCAGTCCCCGGACTAGCGGGATGGCGGAGACCCAGTACTTC
once TRBJ2-7 TRBV5-6 . CASSLDGSTYEQYF TGTGCCAGCAGCTTGGACGGGAGTACCTACGAGCAGTACTTC
. TRBJ1-3 TRBV19 . CASSEQVFSGNTIYF TGTGCCAGTAGTGAGCAGGTCTTCTCTGGAAACACCATATATTTT
. TRBJ1-1 TRBV7-9 . CASSQLDGMNTEAFF TGTGCCAGCAGCCAGCTAGACGGGATGAACACTGAAGCTTTCTTT
few TRBJ2-2 TRBV18 TRBD2 CASSTGTSGTGELFF TGTGCCAGCTCTACCGGGACTAGCGGGACCGGGGAGCTGTTTTTT
. TRBJ2-4 TRBV5-8 TRBD2 CASSFGASRLAGKNIQYF TGTGCCAGCAGCTTTGGCGCGTCCCGGCTAGCGGGGAAAAACATTCAGTACTTC
. TRBJ2-7 TRBV5-1 TRBD2 CASRGLAGRPYEQYF TGCGCCAGCAGGGGACTAGCGGGAAGGCCCTACGAGCAGTACTTC
. TRBJ1-1 TRBV28 TRBD1 CASSFTGDGNTEAFF TGTGCCAGCAGTTTCACAGGGGATGGGAACACTGAAGCTTTCTTT